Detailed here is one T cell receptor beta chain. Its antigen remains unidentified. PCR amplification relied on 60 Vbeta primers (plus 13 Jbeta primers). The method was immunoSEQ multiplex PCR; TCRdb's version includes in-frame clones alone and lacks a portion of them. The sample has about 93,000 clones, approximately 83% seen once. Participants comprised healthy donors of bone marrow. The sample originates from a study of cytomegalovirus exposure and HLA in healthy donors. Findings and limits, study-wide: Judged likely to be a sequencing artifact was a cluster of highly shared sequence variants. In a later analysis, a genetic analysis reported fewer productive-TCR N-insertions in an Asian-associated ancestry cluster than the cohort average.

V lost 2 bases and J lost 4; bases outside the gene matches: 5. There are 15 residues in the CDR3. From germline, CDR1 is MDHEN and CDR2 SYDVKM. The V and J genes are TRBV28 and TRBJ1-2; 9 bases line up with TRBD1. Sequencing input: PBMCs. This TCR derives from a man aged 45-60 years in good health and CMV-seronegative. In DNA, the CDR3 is TGTGCCAGCAGTTTAGGAACGACAGGGGGCTATGGCTACACCTTC. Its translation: CASSLGTTGGYGYTF.